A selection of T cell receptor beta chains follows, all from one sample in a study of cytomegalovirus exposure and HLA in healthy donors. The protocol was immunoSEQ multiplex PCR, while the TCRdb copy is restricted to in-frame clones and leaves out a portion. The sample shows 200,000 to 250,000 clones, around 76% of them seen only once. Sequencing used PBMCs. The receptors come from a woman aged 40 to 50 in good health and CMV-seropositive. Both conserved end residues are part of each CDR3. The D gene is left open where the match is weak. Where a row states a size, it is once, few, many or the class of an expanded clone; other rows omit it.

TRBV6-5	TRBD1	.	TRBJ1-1	TGTGCCAGCAGTTCCGACAGGGGGAGGTTTGAAGCTTTCTTT	CASSSDRGRFEAFF
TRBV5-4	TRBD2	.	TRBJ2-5	TGTGCCAGCACCCGGGGAGGGCCTAGCGGGCTCCAAGAGACCCAGTACTTC	CASTRGGPSGLQETQYF
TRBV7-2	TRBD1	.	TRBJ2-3	TGTGCCAGCAGCTTAAGGGACAGGTGGGCAGATACGCAGTATTTT	CASSLRDRWADTQYF
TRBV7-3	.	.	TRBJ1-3	TGTGCCAGCAGCACCGGGGGGGGGACCTCTGGAAACACCATATATTTT	CASSTGGGTSGNTIYF
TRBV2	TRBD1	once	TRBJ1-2	TGTGCCAGCAGTACGACAGGGGTGGGAGGCTATGGCTACACCTTC	CASSTTGVGGYGYTF
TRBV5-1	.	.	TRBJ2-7	TGCGCCAGCAGCTTGTGGGGCGCTCACGAGCAGTACTTC	CASSLWGAHEQYF
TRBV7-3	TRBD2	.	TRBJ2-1	TGTGCCAGCAGCTTATACGGGGGGAGCTACAATGAGCAGTTCTTC	CASSLYGGSYNEQFF
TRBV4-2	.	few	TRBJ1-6	TGTGCCAGCAGCCAAGTAGGAGGGTTAGATTCACCCCTCCACTTT	CASSQVGGLDSPLHF
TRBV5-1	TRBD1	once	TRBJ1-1	TGCGCCAGCAGCTTTTACGGGACAGGGACGAACACTGAAGCTTTCTTT	CASSFYGTGTNTEAFF
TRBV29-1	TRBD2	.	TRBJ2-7	TGCAGCGTGAGGACTAGACCGTACGAGCAGTACTTC	CSVRTRPYEQYF
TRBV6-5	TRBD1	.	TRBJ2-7	TGTGCCAGCAGTTCCTCGTCACAGGGGAGCGAGCAGTACTTC	CASSSSSQGSEQYF
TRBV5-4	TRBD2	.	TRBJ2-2	TGTGCCAGCAGCTTTGATAGCCGGGGGGCCGGGGAGCTGTTTTTT	CASSFDSRGAGELFF
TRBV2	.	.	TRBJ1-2	TGTGCCGGGCGCCAGACAGAACACGACTATGGCTACACCTTC	CAGRQTEHDYGYTF
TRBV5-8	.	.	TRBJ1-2	TGTGCCAGCAGCTCCTACCCCGAGGGAAGAGATGGCTACACCTTC	CASSSYPEGRDGYTF
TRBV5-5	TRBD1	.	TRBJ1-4	TGTGCCAGCAGCGGAACAGGGGGCAGGGAAAAACTGTTTTTT	CASSGTGGREKLFF
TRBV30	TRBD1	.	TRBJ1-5	TGTGCCTGGAGTGTTAATTCCGGACAGGCGAGCAATCAGCCCCAGCATTTT	CAWSVNSGQASNQPQHF
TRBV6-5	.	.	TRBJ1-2	TGTGCCAGCGGAGGTGACTATGGCTACACCTTC	CASGGDYGYTF
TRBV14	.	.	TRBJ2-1	TGTGCCAGCAGCGGCAAGAATCAAAACAATGAGCAGTTCTTC	CASSGKNQNNEQFF
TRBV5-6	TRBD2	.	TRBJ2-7	TGTGCCAGCAGCTTGCTCGCTAGCGGTACCTACGAGCAGTACTTC	CASSLLASGTYEQYF
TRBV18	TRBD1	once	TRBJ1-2	TGTGCCAGCTCAGGGGACAGCTATGGCTACACCTTC	CASSGDSYGYTF
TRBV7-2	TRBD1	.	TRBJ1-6	TGTGCCAGCAGCTCCGGGACAGCCCTTCGGAATTCACCCCTCCACTTT	CASSSGTALRNSPLHF
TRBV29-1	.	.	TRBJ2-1	TGCAGCGTAAAACCAGGGGGGTGGAGGAATGAGCAGTTCTTC	CSVKPGGWRNEQFF
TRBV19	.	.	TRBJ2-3	TGTGCCAGCTGTGACAGACCCGCTAGCACAGATACGCAGTATTTT	CASCDRPASTDTQYF
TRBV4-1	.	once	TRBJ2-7	TGCGCCAGCAGCCCAGCGGCAGGACCTGCGGCGAGCTCCTACGAGCAGTACTTC	CASSPAAGPAASSYEQYF